One sample yielded the 9 T cell receptor beta chains listed below, sequenced in a study of blood T cell repertoires in COVID-19 (dated by TCRdb to about 2020). The protocol used for the library was the immunoSEQ multiplex PCR assay. Sourced from immuneACCESS, this table was stored by TCRdb with only in-frame sequences that have V and J called. A share of the clones is absent; for the studies checked, an unresolved V gene accounts for under half, and the remainder has no known explanation. The sample data list some 50,000 clones, and around 82% of these were observed just once. About 7% of the sample goes to the ten largest clones. Sequencing input: peripheral blood. Every receptor here comes from a man aged 35 to 55 with acute or convalescent COVID-19.

The V and J genes are TRBV5-1 and TRBJ2-7; TRBD2 aligns across 7 bases. CDR3 size: 14 residues. J gave up 1 base and V 4 bases, and 5 bases lay outside the gene matches. CDR1 and CDR2 (germline): SGHRS, YFSETQ. The CDR3 nucleotides are TGCGCCAGCAGCAATACGGGGGGTTCCTACGAGCAGTACTTC. Translated: CASSNTGGSYEQYF.

The CDR3 reads CASSLQGAETQYF. The CDR3 DNA reads TGTGCCAGCAGCCTACAGGGTGCAGAGACCCAGTACTTC. The chain combines TRBV5-4 with TRBJ2-5, with D perhaps TRBD1 (6 bases). The germline V and J ends were trimmed by 4 bases and 4 bases, with 11 bases remaining between them. The CDR3 sequence is 13 residues long. CDR1 and CDR2 from the germline V gene are SGHNT and YYREEE (reference sequence).

The J gene is TRBJ2-3, the V gene TRBV21-1; no check of the table's D call, TRBD1, against the DNA was made. TRBV21-1 is a pseudogene segment. The CDR3 loop spans 19 amino acids. The CDR3: CASSKVRRGQLISTDTQYF. For the CDR3, the DNA is TGTGCCAGCAGCAAAGTCCGACGGGGACAGTTGATTAGCACAGATACGCAGTATTTT.

The table lists this clone with a count of one. V is TRBV29-1 and J is TRBJ2-3; weak D call: TRBD1 (5 bases). Germline V gene lookup returns CDR1 SQVTM and CDR2 ANQGSEA. The CDR3 loop spans 15 amino acids. Trimming cost V 2 bases and J 2 bases, with 14 bases left between them. The CDR3 DNA is TGCAGCGTTGAAAGGGGCACCTTAAACACAGATACGCAGTATTTT. It yields the protein CSVERGTLNTDTQYF.

The chain links TRBV11-3 to TRBJ2-2, with 14 bases aligning to TRBD2. This CDR3 has 19 residues. CDR1 is SGHNT and CDR2 is YENEEA in the germline V gene. Germline trimming cut 5 bases from V and 5 bases from J; bases unmatched to any gene: 13. The CDR3 DNA reads TGTGCCAGCAGCCCCCACCCTTGGACTAGCGGGGGGCCAACCGGGGAGCTGTTTTTT. Protein: CASSPHPWTSGGPTGELFF.

This clone appeared a single time. The V and J genes are TRBV7-9 and TRBJ2-7; possibly TRBD2 for D (6 bases). Trimming removed 1 base from V and 5 bases from J, with 12 bases in between. Germline CDR1 is SEHNR and CDR2 is FQNEAQ (reference sequence). This CDR3 spans 14 amino acids. The DNA for the CDR3 is TGTGCCAGCAGCTTAGGGGAGGTTACTCACGAGCAGTACTTC. Its translation: CASSLGEVTHEQYF.

The rearrangement links TRBV19 to TRBJ1-5; D may be TRBD1 (5 bases). Germline V gene sequence: CDR1 LNHDA, CDR2 SQIVND (reference sequence). CDR3 length: 15 amino acids. Trimming removed 8 bases at V and 4 bases at J, with 18 bases between. The DNA for the CDR3 is TGTGCCAGTCAATGGGGTCAGGGCCTGAATCAGCCCCAGCATTTT. Protein product: CASQWGQGLNQPQHF.

This rearrangement joins TRBV9 to TRBJ1-2; maybe TRBD1 (6 bases). CDR1 is SGDLS, CDR2 YYNGEE, per germline. V gave up 6 bases and J gave up 4 bases, with 19 bases separating them. CDR3 length: 15 amino acids. CDR3 region: CASTQWGGASYGYTF. The CDR3 DNA reads as TGTGCCAGCACCCAATGGGGGGGCGCGAGCTATGGCTACACCTTC.

The V gene is TRBV12-5, the J gene TRBJ2-1, with 7 bases that match TRBD1. The CDR3 is 13 amino acids. Germline-derived CDR1 and CDR2 are LGHNT and FRNRAP. V shed 6 bases and J 4 bases; nucleotides not matched to a gene: 3. The DNA for the CDR3 is TGTGCTAGTGGGAGGGACAGATACAATGAGCAGTTCTTC. Protein: CASGRDRYNEQFF.